These T cell receptor beta chains were read from a single sample in a study of neurological immune-mediated disorders. In TCRdb, the 5' RACE reads were re-called with MiXCR into one record per CDR3 protein. The repertoire holds over 40,000 distinct CDR3 sequences, about 6% seen once, with about 0.5% in the top ten. Sequencing was carried out using CD4+ T cells from blood. The source of these receptors is a woman aged 40 to 55 in good health. CDR3s include the opening cysteine and the closing phenylalanine or tryptophan. Each record gives: J gene, D gene, V gene, clone size, CDR3 DNA, CDR3 protein. D genes are given only for firm matches. Only part of the rows carry a size: once, few, many, or a class if the clone is expanded.

>TRBJ2-3|TRBD2|TRBV7-2|-
TGTGCCAGCAGCTCACTTAGCGGGGCCACAGATACGCAGTATTTT
CASSSLSGATDTQYF
>TRBJ2-5|-|TRBV20-1|many
TGCACCCCGGGGACGGGTAACCTCGGGGCCCAGTACTTC
CTPGTGNLGAQYF
>TRBJ2-4|TRBD1|TRBV7-2|many
TGTGCCAGCAGCGGACGGACAGGAAGGGCCAAAAACATTCAGTACTTC
CASSGRTGRAKNIQYF
>TRBJ1-4|-|TRBV20-1|many
TGCAGTGCTAGAGATCGCGGCGAACTAAGAGCAACTAATGAAAAACTGTTTTTT
CSARDRGELRATNEKLFF
>TRBJ1-1|-|TRBV28|many
TGTGCCAGCAGTTTGGGCGGTGGAAGGCGAGCTTTCTTT
CASSLGGGRRAFF
>TRBJ2-2|TRBD2|TRBV20-1|many
TGCAGTGCTAGAGGGCGGGAGGGCCCCACCGGGGAGCTGTTTTTT
CSARGREGPTGELFF
>TRBJ2-7|TRBD1|TRBV20-1|many
TGCAGTGCTAGAGATTCACAAACAACAGGGGACGAGCAGTACTTC
CSARDSQTTGDEQYF
>TRBJ2-5|TRBD1|TRBV11-2|many
TGTGCCAGCAGCCCTCGGACAGGGGGCGTTGAGACCCAGTACTTC
CASSPRTGGVETQYF
>TRBJ1-1|-|TRBV5-1|many
TGCGCCAGCAGCTTGGAAGGCAAGAACACTGAAGCTTTCTTT
CASSLEGKNTEAFF
>TRBJ2-6|-|TRBV20-1|many
TGCAGTGCTACCGTGGACTACTTAAGCTCTGGGGCCAACGTCCTGACTTTC
CSATVDYLSSGANVLTF
>TRBJ1-5|-|TRBV28|-
TGTGCCAGCACCCCTTATCGGTATCAGCCCCAGCATTTT
CASTPYRYQPQHF
>TRBJ2-5|TRBD2|TRBV20-1|many
TGCAGTGCCTGGACTAGCGGGAGGGCCGGAGAGACCCAGTACTTC
CSAWTSGRAGETQYF
>TRBJ1-1|-|TRBV6-5|many
TGTGCCAGCAGTAACCCGGTTTTAGGAAGGGGGGGGACTGAAGCTTTCTTT
CASSNPVLGRGGTEAFF
>TRBJ2-3|TRBD2|TRBV5-1|many
TGCGCCAGCAGCTTGTCCGTAGCGGGAGGGCCCAGAGATACGCAGTATTTT
CASSLSVAGGPRDTQYF
>TRBJ2-1|TRBD2|TRBV5-1|many
TGCGCCAGCAGCTTGTCGACTAGCGGGAACAATGAGCAGTTCTTC
CASSLSTSGNNEQFF
>TRBJ2-5|-|TRBV5-1|many
TGCGCCAGCAGCTTAAGCGCGGCCGGATATCAAGAGACCCAGTACTTC
CASSLSAAGYQETQYF
>TRBJ2-2|-|TRBV6-1|many
TGTGCCAGCAGTGATACCGGGGAGCTGTTTTTT
CASSDTGELFF
>TRBJ2-5|TRBD2|TRBV19|many
TGTGCCAGTAGTAGCCGGCGGCTAGCGGGAAGCCTCCAAGAGACCCAGTACTTC
CASSSRRLAGSLQETQYF
>TRBJ2-5|-|TRBV7-2|many
TGTGCCAGCAGCTTAGGGGCAGGAGAGACCCAGTACTTC
CASSLGAGETQYF
>TRBJ1-5|-|TRBV28|many
TGTGCCAGCATGCGGGGATTCAATCAGCCCCAGCATTTT
CASMRGFNQPQHF
>TRBJ1-1|-|TRBV5-1|many
TGCGCCAGCAGCTTGGGGCATCAAAAAGGCACTGAAGCTTTCTTT
CASSLGHQKGTEAFF
>TRBJ2-7|-|TRBV7-2|many
TGTGCCAGCAGCCTTAGCGCCTCCTACGAGCAGTACTTC
CASSLSASYEQYF
>TRBJ2-5|-|TRBV5-1|many
TGCGCCAGCAAAGGTAGCCCTTCTCAAGAGACCCAGTACTTC
CASKGSPSQETQYF
>TRBJ1-1|-|TRBV20-1|many
TGCAGTGACGGGTTGGTGAACACTGAAGCTTTCTTT
CSDGLVNTEAFF
>TRBJ1-1|TRBD1|TRBV9|many
TGTGCCAGCAGCGTAGGTCCCCGGGACAGGCTGAACACTGAAGCTTTCTTT
CASSVGPRDRLNTEAFF
>TRBJ2-1|TRBD2|TRBV5-1|many
TGCGCCAGCAGCTTGGGTGCGGGAGGGTACAATGAGCAGTTCTTC
CASSLGAGGYNEQFF
>TRBJ1-2|TRBD1|TRBV5-1|many
TGCGCCAGCAGCGCCGGACAGGGGCCGGTGGGCTATGGCTACACCTTC
CASSAGQGPVGYGYTF
>TRBJ2-5|TRBD2|TRBV5-1|many
TGCGCCAGCAGCTTGGTCCCCGGCGGGAGAGAGACCCAGTACTTC
CASSLVPGGRETQYF
>TRBJ2-1|TRBD2|TRBV5-1|many
TGCGCCAGCAGCTTGGCCCAGCGGGAGTGGTCCTACAATGAGCAGTTCTTC
CASSLAQREWSYNEQFF
>TRBJ2-5|-|TRBV6-2/TRBV6-3|many
TGTGCCAGCGTATTGGCGGTCGGGGAGACCCAGTACTTC
CASVLAVGETQYF
>TRBJ1-3|-|TRBV7-9|few
TGTGCCAGCAGCTTATCAGGGGCTGGAAACACCATATATTTT
CASSLSGAGNTIYF
>TRBJ2-7|TRBD1|TRBV28|many
TGTGCCAGCCAACCGTCCGGGACAGGGTCCATCGAGCAGTACTTC
CASQPSGTGSIEQYF
>TRBJ2-1|TRBD2|TRBV5-1|many
TGCGCCAGCAGGCCTGGACTAGCGGGAGACCTCTACAATGAGCAGTTCTTC
CASRPGLAGDLYNEQFF
>TRBJ1-1|TRBD1|TRBV20-1|many
TGCAGTGCTAGAGATCGGGGGTTCAGGGGGCTAACTGAAGCTTTCTTT
CSARDRGFRGLTEAFF
>TRBJ2-3|-|TRBV7-2|many
TGTGCCAGCAGCCCAGACCCGGGATGGGATACGCAGTATTTT
CASSPDPGWDTQYF
>TRBJ2-7|-|TRBV6-5|many
TGTGCCGTACAAACCCGCGCGGGGTCTACGTACGAGCAGTACTTC
CAVQTRAGSTYEQYF
>TRBJ2-7|TRBD1|TRBV20-1|many
TGCAGTGCTAGTCCACTGACAGGGGGGCCCTACGAGCAGTACTTC
CSASPLTGGPYEQYF
>TRBJ2-2|-|TRBV11-2|many
TGTGCCAGCAGCTTACGACCGACAGTATCGAACACCGGGGAGCTGTTTTTT
CASSLRPTVSNTGELFF
>TRBJ2-5|TRBD1|TRBV5-1|many
TGCGCCAGCCAGAGACAGGGCCAAGAGACCCAGTACTTC
CASQRQGQETQYF